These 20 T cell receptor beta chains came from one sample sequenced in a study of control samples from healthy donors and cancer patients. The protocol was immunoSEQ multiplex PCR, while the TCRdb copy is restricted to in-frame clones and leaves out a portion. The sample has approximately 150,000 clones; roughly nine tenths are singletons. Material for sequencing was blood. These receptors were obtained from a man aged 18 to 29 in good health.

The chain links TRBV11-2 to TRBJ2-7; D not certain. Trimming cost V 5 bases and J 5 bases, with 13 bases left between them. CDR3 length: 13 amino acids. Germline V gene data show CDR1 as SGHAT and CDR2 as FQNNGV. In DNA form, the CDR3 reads TGTGCCAGCAGCCCTCGGTATCAAGACGAGCAGTACTTC. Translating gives CASSPRYQDEQYF.

As DNA, the CDR3 is TGTGCCAGCAGCCTAGGGACTAGCGGGGCCACCTACGAGCAGTACTTC. Protein product: CASSLGTSGATYEQYF. The J gene is TRBJ2-7, the V gene TRBV6-2 or TRBV6-3; 13 nucleotides agree with TRBD2. This CDR3 has 16 amino acids. From germline, CDR1 is MNHEY and CDR2 SVGEGT. V dropped 6 bases and J dropped 2; count of bases not matched to a gene: 7.

The DNA of the CDR3 is TGCGCCAGCAGCCAGAAACAGGGCTACGAGCAGTACTTC. This encodes CASSQKQGYEQYF. The gene calls are TRBV4-1 and TRBJ2-7, with TRBD1 as a possible D gene (6 bases). The germline V gene encodes CDR1 MGHRA and CDR2 YSYEKL. The ends were cut back, 3 bases at V and 3 bases at J, with 9 bases in the middle. The CDR3 has 13 amino acids.

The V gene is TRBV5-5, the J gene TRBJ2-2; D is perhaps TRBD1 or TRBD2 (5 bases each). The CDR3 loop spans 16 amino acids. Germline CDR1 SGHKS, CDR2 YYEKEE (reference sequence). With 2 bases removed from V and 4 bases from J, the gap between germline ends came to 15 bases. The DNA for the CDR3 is TGTGCCAGCAGCTTATTTTTGGGGGTCCCCACCGGGGAGCTGTTTTTT. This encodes CASSLFLGVPTGELFF.

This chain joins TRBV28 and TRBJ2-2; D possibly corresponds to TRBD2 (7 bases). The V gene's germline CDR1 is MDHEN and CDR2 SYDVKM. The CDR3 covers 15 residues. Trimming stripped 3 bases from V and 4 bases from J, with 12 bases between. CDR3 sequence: CASSFMGGGTGELFF. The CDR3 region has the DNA TGTGCCAGCAGTTTTATGGGAGGGGGCACCGGGGAGCTGTTTTTT.

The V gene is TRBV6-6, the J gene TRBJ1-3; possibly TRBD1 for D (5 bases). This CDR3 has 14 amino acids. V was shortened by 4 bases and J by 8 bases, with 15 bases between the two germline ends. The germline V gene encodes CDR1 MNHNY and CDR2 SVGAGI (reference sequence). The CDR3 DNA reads TGTGCCAGCAGTTTCCGGACAACCGCCCACACCATATATTTT. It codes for CASSFRTTAHTIYF.

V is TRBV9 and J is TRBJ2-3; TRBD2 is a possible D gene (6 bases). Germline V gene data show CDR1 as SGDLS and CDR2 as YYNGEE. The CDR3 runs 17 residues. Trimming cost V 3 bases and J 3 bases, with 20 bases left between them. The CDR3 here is CASSAEGDGGRTDTQYF. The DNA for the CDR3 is TGTGCCAGCAGCGCGGAGGGAGATGGGGGGAGAACAGATACGCAGTATTTT. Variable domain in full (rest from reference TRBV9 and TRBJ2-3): DSGVTQTPKHLITATGQRVTLRCSPRSGDLSVYWYQQSLDQGLQFLIQYYNGEERAKGNILERFSAQQFPDLHSELNLSSLELGDSALYFCASSAEGDGGRTDTQYFGPGTRLTVL.

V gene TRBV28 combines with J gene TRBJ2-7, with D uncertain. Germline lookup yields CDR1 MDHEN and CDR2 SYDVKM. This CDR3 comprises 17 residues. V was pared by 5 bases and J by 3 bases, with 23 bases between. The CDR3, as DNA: TGTGCCAGCAGTGGAAAGTCCGGGTCCGAATCTTTCTACGAGCAGTACTTC. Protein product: CASSGKSGSESFYEQYF.

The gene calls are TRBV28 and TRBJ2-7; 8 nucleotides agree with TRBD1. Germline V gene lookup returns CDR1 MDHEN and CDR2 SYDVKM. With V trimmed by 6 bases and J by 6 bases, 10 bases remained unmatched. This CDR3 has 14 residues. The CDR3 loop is CASSLTGTGSEQYF. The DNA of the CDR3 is TGTGCCAGCAGCTTAACCGGGACAGGCTCCGAGCAGTACTTC.

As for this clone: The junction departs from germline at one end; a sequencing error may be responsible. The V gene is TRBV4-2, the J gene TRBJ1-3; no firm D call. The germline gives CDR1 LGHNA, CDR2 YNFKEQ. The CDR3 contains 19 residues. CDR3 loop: CASRQEFGNSSPPGNTIYF. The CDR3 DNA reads TGTGCCAGCAGACAAGAATTCGGAAACAGTTCCCCACCTGGAAACACCATATATTTT.

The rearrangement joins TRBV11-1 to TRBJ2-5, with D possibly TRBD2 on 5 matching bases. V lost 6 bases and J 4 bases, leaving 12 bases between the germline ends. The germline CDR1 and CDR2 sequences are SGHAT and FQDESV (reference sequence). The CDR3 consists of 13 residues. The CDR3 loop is CASSPRASETQYF. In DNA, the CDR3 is TGTGCCAGCAGTCCGAGGGCGTCAGAGACCCAGTACTTC.

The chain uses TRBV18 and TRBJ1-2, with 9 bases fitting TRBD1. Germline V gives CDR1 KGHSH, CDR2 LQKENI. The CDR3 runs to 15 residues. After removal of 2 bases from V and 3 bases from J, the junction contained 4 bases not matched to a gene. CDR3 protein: CASSPRTGGDYGYTF. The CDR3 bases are TGTGCCAGCTCACCAAGAACAGGGGGCGACTATGGCTACACCTTC.

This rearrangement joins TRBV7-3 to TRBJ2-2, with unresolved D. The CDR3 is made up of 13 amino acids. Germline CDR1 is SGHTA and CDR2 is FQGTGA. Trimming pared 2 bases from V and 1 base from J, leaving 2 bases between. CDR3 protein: CASSLLNTGELFF. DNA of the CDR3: TGTGCCAGCAGCTTACTGAACACCGGGGAGCTGTTTTTT.

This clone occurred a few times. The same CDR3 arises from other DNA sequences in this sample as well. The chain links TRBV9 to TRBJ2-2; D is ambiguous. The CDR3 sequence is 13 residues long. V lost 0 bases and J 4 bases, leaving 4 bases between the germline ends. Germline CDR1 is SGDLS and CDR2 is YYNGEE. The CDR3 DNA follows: TGTGCCAGCAGCGTAGGGGGCACCGGGGAGCTGTTTTTT. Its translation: CASSVGGTGELFF. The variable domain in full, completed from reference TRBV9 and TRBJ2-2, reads DSGVTQTPKHLITATGQRVTLRCSPRSGDLSVYWYQQSLDQGLQFLIQYYNGEERAKGNILERFSAQQFPDLHSELNLSSLELGDSALYFCASSVGGTGELFFGEGSRLTVL.

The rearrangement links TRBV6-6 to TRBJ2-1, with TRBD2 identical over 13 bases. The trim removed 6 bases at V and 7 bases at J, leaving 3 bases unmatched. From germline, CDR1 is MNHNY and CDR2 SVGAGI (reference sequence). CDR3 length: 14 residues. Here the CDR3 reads CASSQGLAGNEQFF. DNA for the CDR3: TGTGCCAGCAGCCAGGGACTAGCGGGAAATGAGCAGTTCTTC.

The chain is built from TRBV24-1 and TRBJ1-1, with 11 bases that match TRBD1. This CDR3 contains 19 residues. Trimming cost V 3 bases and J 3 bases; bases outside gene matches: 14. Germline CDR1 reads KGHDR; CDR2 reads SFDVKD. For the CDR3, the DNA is TGTGCCACCAGTGATAATCCCCGGACAGGGGGCGACTTTTACACTGAAGCTTTCTTT. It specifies CATSDNPRTGGDFYTEAFF.

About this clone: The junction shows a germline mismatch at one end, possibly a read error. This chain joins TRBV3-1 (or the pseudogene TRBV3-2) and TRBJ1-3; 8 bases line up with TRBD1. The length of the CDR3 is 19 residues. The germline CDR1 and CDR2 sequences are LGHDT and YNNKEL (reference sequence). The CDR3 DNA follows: TGTGCCAGCAGCGAAGACCCCGGACAGGGTGTCGTTAAACGAAACACCATATATTTT. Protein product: CASSEDPGQGVVKRNTIYF.

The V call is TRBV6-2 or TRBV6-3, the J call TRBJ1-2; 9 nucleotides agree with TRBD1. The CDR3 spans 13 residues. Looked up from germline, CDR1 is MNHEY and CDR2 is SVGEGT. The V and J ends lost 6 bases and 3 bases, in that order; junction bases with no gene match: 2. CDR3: CASSRTGDYGYTF. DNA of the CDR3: TGTGCCAGCAGCCGGACAGGGGACTATGGCTACACCTTC.

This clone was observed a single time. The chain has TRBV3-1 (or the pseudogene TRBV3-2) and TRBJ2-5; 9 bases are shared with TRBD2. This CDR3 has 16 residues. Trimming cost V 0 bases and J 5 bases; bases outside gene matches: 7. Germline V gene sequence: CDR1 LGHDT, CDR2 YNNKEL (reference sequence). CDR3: CASSQDLAGGLETQYF. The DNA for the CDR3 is TGTGCCAGCAGCCAAGATCTTGCGGGGGGGCTTGAGACCCAGTACTTC.

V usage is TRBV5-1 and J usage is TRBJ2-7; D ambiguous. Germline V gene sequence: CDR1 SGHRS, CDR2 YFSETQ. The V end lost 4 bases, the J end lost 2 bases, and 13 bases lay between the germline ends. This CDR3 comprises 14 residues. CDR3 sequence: CASSPDGSPYEQYF. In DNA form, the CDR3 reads TGCGCCAGCAGCCCGGACGGTTCCCCCTACGAGCAGTACTTC.